One T cell receptor (beta chain) is described in this entry. This entry comes from a study of blood T cell repertoires in COVID-19. Overall study: Some COVID-19 samples were acute and others convalescent; all came from the United States, Italy and Spain.

The CDR3 is made up of 14 amino acids. Germline V CDR1 and CDR2: MNHNY, SVGAGI (reference sequence). V gave up 6 bases and J gave up 4 bases; unmatched junction bases: 6. Authors' analysis steps: Amplification with reference gene primers provided the estimates of nucleated cell counts. Here immunoSEQ multiplex PCR was the method, and the copy in TCRdb shows in-frame clones only, minus some. V and J calls and clone size are those listed in that table; D and trimming were worked out from the DNA. The sample lists around 86,000 clones, more than 75% occurring once. This sequence joins TRBV6-6 and TRBJ2-5, with 9 positions matching TRBD1. The clonotype comes from a woman of 80 years or more with acute or convalescent COVID-19. Sequenced sample: peripheral blood. Here the CDR3 DNA reads TGTGCCAGCAGACTATGGACAGGGGCAGAGACCCAGTACTTC. Translation: CASRLWTGAETQYF.